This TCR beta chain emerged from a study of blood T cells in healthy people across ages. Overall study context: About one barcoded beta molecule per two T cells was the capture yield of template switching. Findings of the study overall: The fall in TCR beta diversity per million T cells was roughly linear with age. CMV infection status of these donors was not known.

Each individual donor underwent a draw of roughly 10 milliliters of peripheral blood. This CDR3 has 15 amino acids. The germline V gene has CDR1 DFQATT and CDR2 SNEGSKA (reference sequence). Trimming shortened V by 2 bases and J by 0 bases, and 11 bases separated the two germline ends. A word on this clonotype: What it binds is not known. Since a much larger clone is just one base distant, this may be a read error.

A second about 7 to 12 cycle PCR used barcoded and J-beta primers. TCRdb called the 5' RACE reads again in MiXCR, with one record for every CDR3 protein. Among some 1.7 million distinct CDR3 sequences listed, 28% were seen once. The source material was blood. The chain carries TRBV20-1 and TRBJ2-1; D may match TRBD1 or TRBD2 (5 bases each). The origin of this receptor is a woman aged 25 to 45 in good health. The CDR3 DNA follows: TGCAGTGCTAGAACAGGCGGGCTCTCCTACAATGAGCAGTTCTTC. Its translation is CSARTGGLSYNEQFF.